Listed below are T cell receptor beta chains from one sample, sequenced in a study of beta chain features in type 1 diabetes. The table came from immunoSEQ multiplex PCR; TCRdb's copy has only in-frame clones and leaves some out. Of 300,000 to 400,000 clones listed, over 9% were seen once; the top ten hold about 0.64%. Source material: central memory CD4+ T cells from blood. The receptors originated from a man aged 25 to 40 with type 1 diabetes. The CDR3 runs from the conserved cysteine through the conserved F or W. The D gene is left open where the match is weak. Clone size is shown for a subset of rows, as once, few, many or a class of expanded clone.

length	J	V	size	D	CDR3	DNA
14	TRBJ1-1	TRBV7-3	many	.	CASSNYQLKPIAFF	TGTGCCAGCAGCAATTATCAACTCAAACCAATAGCTTTCTTT
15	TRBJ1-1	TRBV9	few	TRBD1	CASSVQTGGYTEAFF	TGTGCCAGCAGCGTCCAGACAGGGGGGTACACTGAAGCTTTCTTT
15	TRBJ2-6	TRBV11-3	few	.	CASSLGASGANVLTF	TGTGCCAGCAGCTTGGGGGCGTCTGGGGCCAACGTCCTGACTTTC
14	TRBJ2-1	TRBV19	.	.	CASSRKGQNNEQFF	TGTGCCAGTAGTAGAAAAGGACAGAACAATGAGCAGTTCTTC
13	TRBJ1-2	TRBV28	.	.	CASLSEATRGYTF	TGTGCCAGTCTGTCGGAGGCTACCCGAGGCTACACCTTC
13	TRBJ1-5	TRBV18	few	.	CASSSDGNQPQHF	TGTGCCAGCTCATCGGACGGGAATCAGCCCCAGCATTTT
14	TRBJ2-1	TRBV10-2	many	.	CASSSTGTVEEQFF	TGCGCCAGCAGTTCTACCGGGACTGTAGAGGAGCAGTTCTTC
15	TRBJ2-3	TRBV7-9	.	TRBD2	CASSPPSGRTDTQYF	TGTGCCAGCAGCCCCCCTAGCGGCCGCACAGATACGCAGTATTTT
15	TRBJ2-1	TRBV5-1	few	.	CASSLAGNTYNEQFF	TGCGCCAGCAGCTTGGCGGGGAATACGTACAATGAGCAGTTCTTC
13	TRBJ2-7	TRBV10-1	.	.	CASRVDPDYEQYF	TGCGCCAGCAGAGTGGACCCAGACTACGAGCAGTACTTC
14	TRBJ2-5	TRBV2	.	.	CASSERRGQETQYF	TGTGCCAGCAGTGAACGAAGGGGGCAAGAGACCCAGTACTTC